One T cell receptor beta chain is described in this entry. Its antigen is currently unknown. Sequence at one end of the junction differs from germline and may be a read error. The data were obtained in a study of shared clonotypes between healthy human individuals. Study-wide results and limits: Clonotype sharing among donors was expected to depend on sequencing depth.

The repertoire was sequenced with immunoSEQ multiplex PCR; TCRdb's copy has only in-frame clones and lacks some. The sample has approximately 2,000,000 clones, under 95% seen once. CD4+ cell separation produced CD45RA+ naive and CD45RA-negative memory subsets. The CDR3 totals 13 residues. The V gene's germline CDR1 is KGHSH and CDR2 LQKENI. The sequenced sample was naive CD4+ T cells from PBMCs. Subset reported: CD45RA+ positively selected. This TCR derives from a man aged 18 to 29 in good health. Some clones in this sample may be carry-over from other donors' samples. The J gene is TRBJ1-1, the V gene TRBV18, with TRBD1 as a possible D gene (5 bases). The CDR3 DNA sequence: TGTGCCAGCTCCCCCTTCGGGAGGGGTGAAACTTTCTTT. It yields the protein CASSPFGRGETFF.